This TCR beta chain was captured by sequencing in a study of blood T cell repertoires in COVID-19. In the original processing: Amplifying reference gene primers gave estimates of nucleated cell counts. TCRdb's table, derived via immunoSEQ multiplex PCR, lists solely in-frame clones and lacks some. For V, J and clone size, that table is used; D and trimming come from the DNA. The sample contains more than 300,000 clones, approximately 91% of which appear only once. The germline gives CDR1 SNHLY, CDR2 FYNNEI. CDR3 size: 14 residues. Trimming removed 8 bases from V and 10 bases from J; junction bases left unmatched: 13.

The source material was PBMCs or T cells enriched from blood (not recorded which). This TCR was recovered from a woman in her twenties or thirties who had been exposed to COVID-19. The genes are TRBV2 and TRBJ2-1; 8 positions agree with TRBD2. The CDR3: CASLKTAGGREQFF. CDR3 nucleotides: TGTGCCAGCCTAAAAACGGCGGGGGGCCGAGAGCAGTTCTTC.